The 26 T cell receptor beta chains below all came from one sample that was sequenced in a study of blood T cell repertoires in COVID-19. Clones were sequenced by immunoSEQ multiplex PCR, and TCRdb holds only the in-frame ones, with some missing. The sample yields 160,000 or so clones, approximately 84% seen once. The sample was peripheral blood. These receptors all stem from a man aged 40-49 years with acute or convalescent COVID-19.

V is TRBV2 and J is TRBJ2-1; 10 bases are a match to TRBD1. Germline trimming cut 8 bases from V and 0 bases from J; bases unmatched to any gene: 4. Germline V gene data show CDR1 as SNHLY and CDR2 as FYNNEI. This CDR3 contains 15 residues. The CDR3, as DNA: TGTGCCAGCTCCGGGACAGGGGTCTCCTACAATGAGCAGTTCTTC. Protein product: CASSGTGVSYNEQFF.

The genes are TRBV6-5 and TRBJ2-7; a possible D gene is TRBD1 (6 bases). The CDR3 has 15 amino acids. V lost 6 bases and J 2 bases, leaving 17 bases between the germline ends. CDR1 and CDR2 from the germline V gene are MNHEY and SVGAGI. In nucleotides, the CDR3 is TGTGCCAGCAGGTCCGTTGGGACAATGACCTACGAGCAGTACTTC. Residues: CASRSVGTMTYEQYF.

V is TRBV11-2 and J is TRBJ1-3, with TRBD1 as a possible D gene (6 bases). From germline, CDR1 is SGHAT and CDR2 FQNNGV. Trimming took 4 bases from V and 0 from J, leaving 13 bases between them. CDR3 length: 16 residues. The chain's CDR3 is CASSSFTGFSGNTIYF. In DNA, the CDR3 is TGTGCCAGCAGCTCATTCACAGGGTTCTCTGGAAACACCATATATTTT.

In the case of this clone: Other DNA sequences within the sample encode an identical CDR3. J is TRBJ1-1 and V is TRBV12-3 or TRBV12-4; no clear D. The CDR3 consists of 13 residues. V lost 2 bases and J lost 1, with 5 bases in between. The CDR3 spells CASSLLENTEAFF. Here the CDR3 DNA reads TGTGCCAGCAGTTTATTAGAGAACACTGAAGCTTTCTTT.

This clone came up once. The chain couples TRBV10-3 to TRBJ2-1, with D perhaps TRBD1 (6 bases). Looked up from germline, CDR1 is ENHRY and CDR2 is SYGVKD. The V end was cut by 0 bases, the J end by 7 bases, with 13 bases between. The CDR3 loop spans 15 amino acids. The chain's CDR3 is CAISESSGTLNEQFF. The DNA of the CDR3 is TGTGCCATCAGTGAGTCGTCAGGGACACTAAATGAGCAGTTCTTC.

V is TRBV4-1 and J is TRBJ1-3; D might be TRBD1 (5 bases). Trimming removed 0 bases at V and 2 bases at J, with 11 bases between. Germline V lookup: CDR1 MGHRA, CDR2 YSYEKL. The CDR3 spans 16 residues. The CDR3 loop is CASSQDRGGAGNTIYF. CDR3 sequence (DNA): TGCGCCAGCAGCCAAGATCGGGGAGGGGCTGGAAACACCATATATTTT.

The rearrangement uses TRBV12-3 or TRBV12-4 and TRBJ2-2; the D is unclear. The ends were cut back, 3 bases at V and 7 bases at J, with 6 bases in the middle. CDR3 length: 12 amino acids. CDR3 region: CASSFPIGELFF. CDR3 bases: TGTGCCAGCAGTTTTCCTATCGGGGAGCTGTTTTTT.

The chain employs TRBV6-1 and TRBJ1-5; D unresolved. CDR3 size: 16 residues. Germline lookup yields CDR1 MNHNS and CDR2 SASEGT. With 1 base removed from V and 6 bases from J, the gap between germline ends came to 16 bases. The CDR3 here is CASSEVRGSVGQPQHF. The CDR3 DNA reads as TGTGCCAGCAGTGAAGTCAGAGGGTCCGTAGGTCAGCCCCAGCATTTT.

The chain couples TRBV3-1 (or the pseudogene TRBV3-2) to TRBJ1-3, with a tentative D call TRBD1 (5 bases). Trimming pared 3 bases from V and 2 bases from J, leaving 14 bases between. This CDR3 comprises 16 residues. The V gene's germline CDR1 is LGHDT and CDR2 YNNKEL (reference sequence). The CDR3 sequence is CASSQTGAWTGNTIYF. The CDR3 DNA follows: TGTGCCAGCAGCCAGACTGGGGCCTGGACTGGAAACACCATATATTTT.

The chain joins TRBV30 to TRBJ2-3; D is possibly TRBD2 (5 bases). The CDR3 extends over 14 amino acids. V gave up 7 bases and J gave up 0 bases, with 14 bases separating them. Germline loops: CDR1 GTSNPN, CDR2 SVGIG (reference sequence). The CDR3 spells CASSAVSSTDTQYF. The CDR3 coding sequence is TGTGCCTCCTCAGCGGTCTCTAGCACAGATACGCAGTATTTT.

CDR3 bases: TGTGCCAGCAGCCCCCGACCGGACAGGAACACTGAAGCTTTCTTT. Its translation is CASSPRPDRNTEAFF. The chain has TRBV7-2 and TRBJ1-1; possibly TRBD1 for D (6 bases). Trimming pared 5 bases from V and 1 base from J, leaving 14 bases between. This CDR3 has 15 amino acids. Germline values: CDR1 SGHTA, CDR2 FQGNSA.

V and J are TRBV30 and TRBJ2-3; 12 nucleotides line up with TRBD1. With 7 bases clipped from V and 4 bases from J, the junction kept 12 bases outside the gene matches. The CDR3 is made up of 16 amino acids. Germline values: CDR1 GTSNPN, CDR2 SVGIG (reference sequence). The CDR3 spells CALYGRDRGPSDTQYF. CDR3 nucleotide sequence: TGTGCCTTATACGGACGGGACAGGGGGCCCTCAGATACGCAGTATTTT.

This rearrangement joins TRBV25-1 to TRBJ2-3, with D unclear. Per germline, CDR1 MGHDK and CDR2 SYGVNS. CDR3 length: 15 amino acids. Deletions cut 4 bases from V and 5 bases from J, with 16 bases between. The DNA for the CDR3 is TGTGCCAGCAGTGCCCCTAGTCTAAGTGTAGATACGCAGTATTTT. Translated, it gives CASSAPSLSVDTQYF.

The chain carries TRBV14 and TRBJ1-1; 11 nucleotides match TRBD1. CDR3 length: 16 residues. Germline V CDR1 and CDR2: SGHDN, FVKESK. The J segment lost 3 bases and the V segment lost 3 bases, leaving 6 bases of the junction unmatched. CDR3 sequence: CASSQTRTGGDTEAFF. CDR3 sequence (DNA): TGTGCCAGCAGCCAGACGAGGACAGGGGGCGACACTGAAGCTTTCTTT. Full variable domain (outside the CDR3, taken from reference TRBV14 and TRBJ1-1): EAGVTQFPSHSVIEKGQTVTLRCDPISGHDNLYWYRRVMGKEIKFLLHFVKESKQDESGMPNNRFLAERTGGTYSTLKVQPAELEDSGVYFCASSQTRTGGDTEAFFGQGTRLTVV.

J is TRBJ1-4 and V is TRBV7-8, with unresolved D. V lost 5 bases and J 8 bases, leaving 12 bases between the germline ends. The CDR3 totals 13 residues. Germline V gene lookup returns CDR1 SGHVS and CDR2 FQNEAQ. The CDR3 nucleotides read TGTGCCAGCAGCCGCGGCGGGGAGGAAAAACTGTTTTTT. This sequence encodes CASSRGGEEKLFF. The variable domain in full, completed from reference TRBV7-8 and TRBJ1-4, reads GAGVSQSPRYKVAKRGQDVALRCDPISGHVSLFWYQQALGQGPEFLTYFQNEAQLDKSGLPSDRFFAERPEGSVSTLKIQRTQQEDSAVYLCASSRGGEEKLFFGSGTQLSVL.

V gene TRBV19 combines with J gene TRBJ1-1; D is unresolved. V was cut by 1 base and J by 1 base, with 4 bases left in between. Germline V gives CDR1 LNHDA, CDR2 SQIVND (reference sequence). The CDR3 is 13 amino acids. The DNA of the CDR3 is TGTGCCAGTAGTATAGGTCGGAACACTGAAGCTTTCTTT. This codes for CASSIGRNTEAFF.

The chain couples TRBV6-5 to TRBJ1-3; 7 bases line up with TRBD1. The CDR3 contains 15 residues. The J segment lost 2 bases and the V segment lost 4 bases, leaving 5 bases of the junction unmatched. Germline-derived CDR1 and CDR2 are MNHEY and SVGAGI. CDR3 loop: CASSSQGSAGNTIYF. The DNA of the CDR3 is TGTGCCAGCAGTTCACAGGGGTCGGCTGGAAACACCATATATTTT.

The V gene is TRBV5-4, the J gene TRBJ1-4; 9 bases align to TRBD1. Germline-derived CDR1 and CDR2 are SGHNT and YYREEE (reference sequence). Trimming at V came to 0 bases and at J to 6 bases, leaving 0 bases not matched to a gene. The CDR3 is 14 residues long. The chain's CDR3 is CASSLGQGDEKLFF. The CDR3 DNA is TGTGCCAGCAGCTTGGGACAGGGGGATGAAAAACTGTTTTTT. Combining the CDR3 with reference TRBV5-4 and TRBJ1-4 gives the whole variable domain ETGVTQSPTHLIKTRGQQVTLRCSSQSGHNTVSWYQQALGQGPQFIFQYYREEENGRGNFPPRFSGLQFPNYSSELNVNALELDDSALYLCASSLGQGDEKLFFGSGTQLSVL.

This rearrangement joins TRBV3-1 (or the pseudogene TRBV3-2) to TRBJ2-7; 8 nucleotides line up with TRBD2. Unmatched junction bases numbered 7, after V lost 4 bases and J lost 2 bases. CDR3 size: 15 residues. Germline values: CDR1 LGHDT, CDR2 YNNKEL (reference sequence). The CDR3 protein is CASSPLAGLAYEQYF. DNA of the CDR3: TGTGCCAGCAGCCCCCTAGCGGGCCTTGCCTACGAGCAGTACTTC.

Regarding this clone: Relative to the germline gene, one junction end is altered; a read error may explain this. The chain couples TRBV19 to TRBJ1-1, with a weak D call TRBD1 (6 bases). Per germline, CDR1 LNHDA and CDR2 SQIVND (reference sequence). The CDR3 sequence is 14 residues long. The CDR3 nucleotides are TGTGCCAGTACTATACCCAGGGGCAACACTGAAGCTTTCTTT. Translating it yields CASTIPRGNTEAFF.

This chain links TRBV11-2 with TRBJ1-1, with D possibly matching TRBD1 (6 bases). The CDR3 has 13 amino acids. With 0 bases removed from V and 9 bases from J, the gap between germline ends came to 11 bases. The germline gives CDR1 SGHAT, CDR2 FQNNGV. The CDR3 loop reads CASSLETGWKAFF. The CDR3 DNA sequence: TGTGCCAGCAGCTTAGAAACAGGGTGGAAAGCTTTCTTT.

The chain joins TRBV5-6 to TRBJ2-7; 8 bases line up with TRBD1. The V gene end was trimmed by 4 bases and the J gene end by 3 bases; junction bases not matched to a gene: 12. Per the germline V gene, CDR1 is SGHDT and CDR2 is YYEEEE. The CDR3 runs to 16 residues. CDR3 loop: CASSRADRGLNYEQYF. CDR3 coding DNA: TGTGCCAGCAGCCGGGCCGACAGGGGCCTCAACTACGAGCAGTACTTC.

The chain employs TRBV6-1 and TRBJ1-2; tentatively, D is TRBD1 (5 bases). CDR1 and CDR2 from the germline V gene are MNHNS and SASEGT. Trimming took 1 base from V and 6 from J, leaving 15 bases between them. This CDR3 region has 15 residues. In nucleotides, the CDR3 is TGTGCCAGCAGTGAAGAGGGGTCTTTTAATGATGGCTACACCTTC. Residues: CASSEEGSFNDGYTF.

This rearrangement joins TRBV6-5 to TRBJ1-2; D not resolved. CDR1 is MNHEY, CDR2 SVGAGI, per germline. The V and J ends lost 3 bases and 7 bases respectively, with 15 bases between them. The CDR3 length is 14 residues. The CDR3 DNA reads TGTGCCAGCAGTTATGCGCCAGTGAGGAGTGGCTACACCTTC. It is translated as CASSYAPVRSGYTF.

This clone appeared a single time. The rearrangement joins TRBV5-4 to TRBJ2-2; D may be TRBD2 (6 bases). CDR1 SGHNT and CDR2 YYREEE come from the germline V gene (reference sequence). Trimming took 2 bases from V and 4 from J, leaving 12 bases between them. The CDR3 runs 15 residues. CDR3 region: CASSFTGVTTGELFF. CDR3 in DNA: TGTGCCAGCAGCTTTACGGGGGTCACCACCGGGGAGCTGTTTTTT. Looking up the rest from reference TRBV5-4 and TRBJ2-2 gives the full variable domain: ETGVTQSPTHLIKTRGQQVTLRCSSQSGHNTVSWYQQALGQGPQFIFQYYREEENGRGNFPPRFSGLQFPNYSSELNVNALELDDSALYLCASSFTGVTTGELFFGEGSRLTVL.

This clone was detected only a few times. V and J are TRBV27 and TRBJ1-5; the D gene is possibly TRBD1 (6 bases). The V gene's germline CDR1 is MNHEY and CDR2 SMNVEV (reference sequence). V was pared by 0 bases and J by 4 bases, with 13 bases between. This CDR3 is 16 amino acids long. CDR3 amino acids: CASSLSIGGANQPQHF. DNA of the CDR3: TGTGCCAGCAGTTTATCGATAGGGGGGGCGAATCAGCCCCAGCATTTT.